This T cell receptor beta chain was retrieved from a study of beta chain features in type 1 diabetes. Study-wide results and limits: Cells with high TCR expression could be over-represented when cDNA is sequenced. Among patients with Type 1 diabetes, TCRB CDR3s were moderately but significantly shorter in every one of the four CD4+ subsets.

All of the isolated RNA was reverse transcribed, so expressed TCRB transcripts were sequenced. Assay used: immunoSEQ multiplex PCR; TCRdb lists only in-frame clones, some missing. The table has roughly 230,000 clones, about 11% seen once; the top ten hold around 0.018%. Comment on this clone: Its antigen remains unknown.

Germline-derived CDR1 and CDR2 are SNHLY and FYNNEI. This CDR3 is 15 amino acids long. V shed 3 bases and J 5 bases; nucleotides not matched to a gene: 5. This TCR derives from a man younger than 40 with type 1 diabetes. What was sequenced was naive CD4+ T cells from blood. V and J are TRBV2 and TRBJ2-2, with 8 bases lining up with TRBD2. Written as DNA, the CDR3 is TGTGCCAGCAGTGAGCTCAAGCGGGGGACCGGGGAGCTGTTTTTT. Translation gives CASSELKRGTGELFF.